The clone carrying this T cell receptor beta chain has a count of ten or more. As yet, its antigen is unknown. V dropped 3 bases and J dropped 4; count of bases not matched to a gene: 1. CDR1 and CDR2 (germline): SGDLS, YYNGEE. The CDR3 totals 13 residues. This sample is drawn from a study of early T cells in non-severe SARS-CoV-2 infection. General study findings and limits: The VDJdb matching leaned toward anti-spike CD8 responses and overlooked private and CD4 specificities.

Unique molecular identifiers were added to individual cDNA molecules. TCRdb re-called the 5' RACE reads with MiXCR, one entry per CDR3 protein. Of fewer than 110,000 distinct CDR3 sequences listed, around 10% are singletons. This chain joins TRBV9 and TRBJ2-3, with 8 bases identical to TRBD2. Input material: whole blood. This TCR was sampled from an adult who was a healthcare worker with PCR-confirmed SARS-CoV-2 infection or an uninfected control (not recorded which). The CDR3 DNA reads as TGTGCCAGCAGCGCGACTAGCGCAGATACGCAGTATTTT. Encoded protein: CASSATSADTQYF.